One sample yielded the 23 T cell receptor beta chains listed below, sequenced in a study of CD8+CD57+ T cells in acquired aplastic anemia (dated by TCRdb to 2017 to 2018). The sequencer was an Illumina HiSeq 2000. Genomic DNA was used as template for profiling of TCR beta VDJ combinations and CDR3 sequences. TCRdb ran its own pipeline on the public reads, namely fastp trimming at Q25 and MiXCR clone calling, and kept in-frame beta chains. Rows are combined by CDR3 protein, so each entry shows the most common genes and DNA. The sample table lists over 150,000 distinct CDR3 sequences, around 50% of them with a count of one. In total, the top ten clones hold approximately 15% of the sample. Sequencing used sorted CD4+, CD8+, or CD8+CD57+ T cells (not recorded which) from PBMCs. Receptors were obtained from a human donor in good health, serving as a control.

The sample holds many counts of this clonotype. The V gene is TRBV24-1, the J gene TRBJ2-7; D gene ambiguous. The CDR3 extends over 11 amino acids. The germline V gene encodes CDR1 KGHDR and CDR2 SFDVKD. V lost 0 bases, J lost 4 bases, and 0 bases lay in between. Written as DNA, the CDR3 is TGTGCCACCAGTGATTTGTACGAGCAGTACTTC. Translated: CATSDLYEQYF.

This clonotype was detected only a few times. The junction differs from germline at one of its ends, possibly a read error. V usage is TRBV6-1 and J usage is TRBJ2-3; D may be TRBD1 (6 bases). Germline CDR1 and CDR2: MNHNS and SASEGT. This CDR3 contains 16 residues. In DNA, the CDR3 is TGTGCCAGCAGGGAAGACAGGCGCCTTGGCACAGATACGCAGTATTTT. Translated, it gives CASREDRRLGTDTQYF.

This clonotype occurred many times. This chain joins TRBV4-1 and TRBJ1-6; a weak D match, TRBD1 (5 bases). Looked up from germline, CDR1 is MGHRA and CDR2 is YSYEKL. CDR3 length equals 20 residues. The V gene lost 0 bases and the J gene lost 0 bases, with 18 bases spanning the gap. CDR3 amino acids: CASSQDLRAQGSSYNSPLHF. DNA of the CDR3: TGCGCCAGCAGCCAAGACCTCCGGGCCCAGGGTAGCTCCTATAATTCACCCCTCCACTTT.

The genes are TRBV7-9 and TRBJ2-5; D uncertain. The V gene lost 4 bases and the J gene lost 5 bases, with 5 bases spanning the gap. CDR3 length: 11 residues. The V gene's germline CDR1 is SEHNR and CDR2 FQNEAQ (reference sequence). The CDR3 DNA sequence: TGTGCCAGCAGCTCGGACGAGACCCAGTACTTC. It yields the protein CASSSDETQYF.

The table lists this clonotype with many counts. The rearrangement uses TRBV5-6 and TRBJ1-2; D is perhaps TRBD1 (6 bases). The CDR3 contains 16 residues. Trimming took off 0 bases at V and 0 bases at J, with 12 bases between the two ends. Looked up from germline, CDR1 is SGHDT and CDR2 is YYEEEE. The CDR3 spells CASSLAWRTANYGYTF. CDR3 nucleotide sequence: TGTGCCAGCAGCTTGGCCTGGAGGACAGCTAACTATGGCTACACCTTC.

This clonotype was counted only a few times. This chain connects TRBV10-3 to TRBJ1-2; the D gene is possibly TRBD1 (5 bases). Trimming took off 3 bases at V and 6 bases at J, with 26 bases between the two ends. The CDR3 consists of 18 residues. CDR1 is ENHRY and CDR2 is SYGVKD in the germline V gene. CDR3 coding DNA: TGTGCCATCAGTGAAGCCCCCGGTTGGCCGGGCAGGGATCATGGCTACACCTTC. This sequence encodes CAISEAPGWPGRDHGYTF.

This chain links TRBV2 with TRBJ1-2; the D is unclear. The CDR3 extends over 12 amino acids. Germline lookup yields CDR1 SNHLY and CDR2 FYNNEI. The V gene lost 3 bases and the J gene lost 7 bases, with 9 bases spanning the gap. The CDR3 coding sequence is TGTGCCAGCAGTGACGGTATCGCTGGCTACACCTTC. As protein: CASSDGIAGYTF.

V is TRBV24-1 and J is TRBJ2-7; D possibly corresponds to TRBD1 (5 bases). The CDR3 extends over 14 amino acids. V lost 2 bases to trimming and J lost 0 bases, with 7 bases between them. Germline V lookup: CDR1 KGHDR, CDR2 SFDVKD. In DNA form, the CDR3 reads TGTGCCACCAGTGATTCGGACATCTCCTACGAGCAGTACTTC. This translates into CATSDSDISYEQYF.

This clonotype came up many times. V usage is TRBV4-1 and J usage is TRBJ2-5, with D tentatively TRBD1 or TRBD2 (5 bases each). The CDR3 is made up of 16 amino acids. Germline CDR1 is MGHRA and CDR2 is YSYEKL. Trimming cost V 0 bases and J 1 base, with 12 bases left between them. CDR3 sequence (DNA): TGCGCCAGCAGCCAAGACGGCCGGGGCCCCCAAGAGACCCAGTACTTC. This gives the protein CASSQDGRGPQETQYF.

The sample holds many counts of this clonotype. V and J are TRBV5-4 and TRBJ2-7; possible D gene TRBD1, 6 bases. This CDR3 is 14 amino acids long. With 4 bases removed from V and 2 bases from J, the gap between germline ends came to 13 bases. Germline CDR1 and CDR2: SGHNT and YYREEE (reference sequence). This CDR3 reads CASSIDRNPYEQYF. The CDR3 nucleotides read TGTGCCAGCAGCATTGACAGGAATCCCTACGAGCAGTACTTC.

This clonotype was observed a handful of times. The chain joins TRBV15 to TRBJ2-7; D not resolved. This CDR3 spans 15 amino acids. Germline V lookup: CDR1 LNHNV, CDR2 YYDKDF (reference sequence). The ends were cut back, 3 bases at V and 5 bases at J, with 17 bases in the middle. This CDR3 is CATSRVLSLLDEQYF. The CDR3 DNA reads as TGTGCCACCAGCAGGGTTCTGAGTCTCCTAGACGAGCAGTACTTC. Supplemented by reference TRBV15 and TRBJ2-7, the full variable domain reads DAMVIQNPRYQVTQFGKPVTLSCSQTLNHNVMYWYQQKSSQAPKLLFHYYDKDFNNEADTPDNFQSRRPNTSFCFLDIRSPGLGDTAMYLCATSRVLSLLDEQYFGPGTRLTVT.

This clonotype came up many times. The CDR3 loop is CAISESNFNYGYTF. The CDR3 DNA reads TGTGCCATCAGTGAGTCGAACTTTAACTATGGCTACACCTTC. This chain uses TRBV10-3 with TRBJ1-2; D unclear. V gave up 0 bases and J gave up 1 base, with 6 bases separating them. The CDR3 sequence is 14 residues long. Germline CDR1 is ENHRY and CDR2 is SYGVKD.

The chain recombines TRBV12-3 or TRBV12-4 with TRBJ1-1; perhaps TRBD1 as D (6 bases). V shed 6 bases and J shed 4 bases, with 12 bases lying between them. This CDR3 is built from 13 residues. The CDR3 loop reads CASRRTAITEAFF. The DNA of the CDR3 is TGTGCCAGCAGGAGGACAGCGATCACTGAAGCTTTCTTT.

This clonotype was seen at least ten times. The CDR3, as DNA: TGTGCCAGCAGCTTAGAGCGCGACATAAGGGGCTACACCTTC. This gives the protein CASSLERDIRGYTF. This sequence joins TRBV7-8 and TRBJ1-2; D call uncertain. Germline V gives CDR1 SGHVS, CDR2 FQNEAQ. The V end lost 1 base, the J end lost 8 bases, and 14 bases lay between the germline ends. The CDR3 contains 14 residues.

This clonotype has a count of ten or more. A read error may produce the germline difference seen at one junction end. The V and J genes are TRBV7-7 and TRBJ2-1; tentatively, D is TRBD2 (6 bases). CDR1 and CDR2 (germline): SSHAT, FNYEAQ (reference sequence). The CDR3 extends over 14 amino acids. The CDR3 sequence is CASSLSGAYNEQFF. The CDR3 DNA reads as TGTGCTAGCAGCTTGTCGGGGGCCTACAATGAGCAGTTCTTC.

V gene TRBV20-1 combines with J gene TRBJ1-5; tentatively, D is TRBD1 (5 bases). Germline lookup yields CDR1 DFQATT and CDR2 SNEGSKA (reference sequence). CDR3 size: 15 residues. Trimming shortened V by 3 bases and J by 11 bases, and 23 bases separated the two germline ends. CDR3 DNA sequence: TGCAGTGCTAGTTTGGCTAGCGGGGACCAGGAGACCCAGCATTTT. It encodes CSASLASGDQETQHF.

The chain is built from TRBV2 and TRBJ2-7; 14 nucleotides agree with TRBD2. The CDR3 runs to 15 residues. Germline assignment: CDR1 SNHLY and CDR2 FYNNEI. V lost 6 bases to trimming and J lost 4 bases; unmatched junction nucleotides: 5. The CDR3 DNA reads as TGTGCCAGCAGGACTAGCGGGGGGGAGTCATACGAGCAGTACTTC. This gives the protein CASRTSGGESYEQYF.

The rearrangement joins TRBV9 to TRBJ1-1, with TRBD1 as a possible D gene (5 bases). The germline gives CDR1 SGDLS, CDR2 YYNGEE. The CDR3 is 14 residues long. V shed 0 bases and J shed 6 bases, with 12 bases lying between them. In DNA form, the CDR3 reads TGTGCCAGCAGCGTAGTGGGGGGTAGGGCTGAAGCTTTCTTT. Its protein is CASSVVGGRAEAFF.

This clonotype was seen many times. The CDR3 sequence: CAISEEDITNQETQYF. The CDR3 DNA follows: TGTGCCATCAGTGAAGAAGACATTACGAACCAAGAGACCCAGTACTTC. The chain has TRBV10-3 and TRBJ2-5; no firm D call. Trimming left V 3 bases short and J 0 bases short, with 14 bases between. Germline CDR1 is ENHRY and CDR2 is SYGVKD. The CDR3 consists of 16 residues.

The chain recombines TRBV20-1 with TRBJ1-1; a possible D gene is TRBD1 (5 bases). The germline V and J ends were trimmed by 2 bases and 3 bases, with 16 bases remaining between them. Germline assignment: CDR1 DFQATT and CDR2 SNEGSKA (reference sequence). CDR3 length: 15 residues. The CDR3 here is CSARRGLAGDTEAFF. The CDR3 region has the DNA TGCAGTGCTAGAAGGGGACTAGCGGGGGACACTGAAGCTTTCTTT.

The chain joins TRBV18 to TRBJ1-2; 7 bases line up with TRBD1. From germline, CDR1 is KGHSH and CDR2 LQKENI. This CDR3 is built from 14 residues. Trimming took 4 bases from V and 7 from J; bases not matched to a gene: 9. The CDR3 bases are TGTGCCAGCTCACGCGGACAGGATTCTTCTGGCTACACCTTC. Residues: CASSRGQDSSGYTF.

V is TRBV20-1 and J is TRBJ1-2; TRBD1 agrees at 9 bases. V shed 2 bases, J shed 4 bases, and the junction held 5 bases outside the gene matches. This CDR3 region has 14 residues. In germline, CDR1 is DFQATT, CDR2 SNEGSKA (reference sequence). The CDR3 sequence: CSARTGQGGYGYTF. In nucleotides, the CDR3 is TGCAGTGCTAGAACGGGACAGGGCGGCTATGGCTACACCTTC.

On this clonotype: A much larger clone sits a single nucleotide away, making a read error possible. This chain links TRBV7-8 with TRBJ2-3; 9 bases agree with TRBD1. J gave up 0 bases and V 10 bases, and 11 bases lay outside the gene matches. The CDR3 has 16 amino acids. Per the germline V gene, CDR1 is SGHVS and CDR2 is FQNEAQ. The CDR3 DNA reads TGTGCCAACAGGACACAGGGGGCCCCCAGCACAGATACGCAGTATTTT. It codes for CANRTQGAPSTDTQYF.